The rows below give T cell receptor beta chains drawn from one sample of a study of cytomegalovirus exposure and HLA in healthy donors. TCRdb's copy holds only in-frame clones and misses some; the assay was immunoSEQ multiplex PCR. In the table there are about 270,000 clones, 80% to 90% of which are singletons. What was sequenced was PBMCs. Source of these receptors: a woman aged 18-35 years in good health and CMV-seronegative. Each CDR3 is given with its conserved first and last residue. Each record gives: J gene, V gene, clone size, D gene, CDR3 DNA, CDR3 protein. The D gene is left open where the match is weak. Part of the rows lack a size; the others show once, few, many or a class for expanded clones.

TRBJ1-1 | TRBV28 | few | NA | TGTGCCAGCACCACAGGTGATCACACTGAAGCTTTCTTT | CASTTGDHTEAFF
TRBJ1-5 | TRBV28 | NA | TRBD1 | TGTGCCAGCAGTTTGGGACAGACAAAGTGGGCCCAGCATTTT | CASSLGQTKWAQHF
TRBJ2-1 | TRBV7-6 | NA | NA | TGTGCCAGCAGCCTGACCGGGACACCTAACAATGAGCAGTTCTTC | CASSLTGTPNNEQFF
TRBJ2-7 | TRBV5-1 | NA | NA | TGCGCCAGCAGCTCGGGTGGCTTTTACGAGCAGTACTTC | CASSSGGFYEQYF
TRBJ2-3 | TRBV11-3 | NA | NA | TGTGCCAGCAGTCCGGAGGGCACAGATACGCAGTATTTT | CASSPEGTDTQYF
TRBJ1-2 | TRBV6-5 | NA | NA | TGTGCCAGCAGTACGCCAAACAGGAACTATGGCTACACCTTC | CASSTPNRNYGYTF
TRBJ1-1 | TRBV30 | NA | NA | TGTGCCTCCGCAGCGTGGTTAGGGGACACTGAAGCTTTCTTT | CASAAWLGDTEAFF
TRBJ2-1 | TRBV10-1 | NA | TRBD2 | TGCGCCAGCAGCCCCGGGACTAGCGGCTACAATGAGCAGTTCTTC | CASSPGTSGYNEQFF
TRBJ1-2 | TRBV27 | NA | TRBD1 | TGTGCCAGCAGCCGGGACAGGGGGGATGGCTACACCTTC | CASSRDRGDGYTF
TRBJ2-5 | TRBV30 | NA | NA | TGTGCCTGGAGTGTACTTATGCAGGGGCGGTGGGAGACCCAGTACTTC | CAWSVLMQGRWETQYF
TRBJ1-1 | TRBV28 | NA | NA | TGTGCCAGCAGTTTATGGGGGAGAGTCGGAAACACTGAAGCTTTCTTT | CASSLWGRVGNTEAFF
TRBJ1-1 | TRBV27 | NA | NA | TGTGCCAGCAGTTTATCTTTATACACTGAAGCTTTCTTT | CASSLSLYTEAFF
TRBJ1-4 | TRBV25-1 | NA | NA | TGTGCCAGCAGTTCCCCTGGGGGCAGGGAAAAACTGTTTTTT | CASSSPGGREKLFF
TRBJ1-5 | TRBV2 | NA | NA | TGTGCCAGCAGTGATGAACTCGGCAATCAGCCCCAGCATTTT | CASSDELGNQPQHF
TRBJ1-5 | TRBV10-3 | NA | NA | TGTGCCATCAGTGACCCGGGGAGGGATAGCAATCAGCCCCAGCATTTT | CAISDPGRDSNQPQHF
TRBJ2-1 | TRBV4-1 | NA | TRBD2 | TGCGCCAGCAGCCAAGCGGCCGGGACTAGCGGGGGACACAATGAGCAGTTCTTC | CASSQAAGTSGGHNEQFF
TRBJ2-3 | TRBV7-9 | NA | TRBD1 | TGTGCCAGCGGGCAGACAGGGGAAGATACGCAGTATTTT | CASGQTGEDTQYF
TRBJ1-3 | TRBV29-1 | NA | NA | TGCAGCGTACAGACAGTCACCTCTGGAAACACCATATATTTT | CSVQTVTSGNTIYF
TRBJ1-1 | TRBV25-1 | NA | NA | TGTGCCAGCAGTTGGCCAGGGGCGGGTCCTGAAGCTTTCTTT | CASSWPGAGPEAFF
TRBJ1-1 | TRBV29-1 | NA | NA | TGCAGCGTTGAAGTACAGGAGAACACTGAAGCTTTCTTT | CSVEVQENTEAFF
TRBJ1-3 | TRBV4-3 | NA | NA | TGCGCCAGCAGCCAAGAGACAGAAGGAAACACCATATATTTT | CASSQETEGNTIYF
TRBJ1-3 | TRBV30 | NA | NA | TGTGCCTGGAGTTCTAACCAGGGCTCTGGAAACACCATATATTTT | CAWSSNQGSGNTIYF
TRBJ1-2 | TRBV6-5 | NA | NA | TGTGCCAGCAGTTTATTCCCTAACTATGGCTACACCTTC | CASSLFPNYGYTF
TRBJ2-7 | TRBV18 | once | TRBD1 | TGTGCCAGCTCACCTCCAGGACAGGGCTTCTACGAGCAGTACTTC | CASSPPGQGFYEQYF
TRBJ1-3 | TRBV5-4 | few | NA | TGTGCCAGCAGCTTGGACGGGGGGGACTCTGGAAACACCATATATTTT | CASSLDGGDSGNTIYF
TRBJ2-1 | TRBV6-5 | NA | NA | TGTGCCAGCAGTTACGGGGCCCCTCGGGTCAATGAGCAGTTCTTC | CASSYGAPRVNEQFF
TRBJ1-5 | TRBV27 | NA | NA | TGTGCCAGCAGTTTTCGACAGGTCGATAGCAATCAGCCCCAGCATTTT | CASSFRQVDSNQPQHF
TRBJ2-7 | TRBV7-9 | NA | NA | TGTGCCAGCAGTCAATTTACTACCTCGGGTGAGCAGTACTTC | CASSQFTTSGEQYF
TRBJ1-2 | TRBV5-6 | NA | NA | TGTGCCAGCAGCATCGGACAGTTGGGCTACACCTTC | CASSIGQLGYTF
TRBJ2-7 | TRBV6-1 | NA | NA | TGTGCCAGCGCCTCCTCCTACGAGCAGTACTTC | CASASSYEQYF
TRBJ2-7 | TRBV6-6 | NA | TRBD1 | TGTGCCAGCAGTTACTCAGTCAGGGGGTACGAGCAGTACTTC | CASSYSVRGYEQYF
TRBJ2-4 | TRBV5-1 | NA | NA | TGCGCCAGCAGCTTGATACAGGGAGTCAACATTCAGTACTTC | CASSLIQGVNIQYF
TRBJ1-2 | TRBV4-3 | few | TRBD1 | TGCGCCAGCAGCCAAACCGGGACAGGGGACTTAACCTTC | CASSQTGTGDLTF
TRBJ1-2 | TRBV7-8 | NA | NA | TGTGCCAGCAGTTTCGACAGGACGGCTGGCTACACCTTC | CASSFDRTAGYTF
TRBJ1-6 | TRBV6-5 | NA | NA | TGTGCCAGCAGTCAATCGGGGTCTCCTCTCGCCCTCCACTTT | CASSQSGSPLALHF
TRBJ2-3 | TRBV4-3 | NA | TRBD2 | TGCGCCAGCAGCCAAGACCGGGGGGGTAGTGCAGATACGCAGTATTTT | CASSQDRGGSADTQYF
TRBJ2-3 | TRBV4-1 | NA | TRBD1 | TGCGCCAGCAGCCAACTGGGACAGGGGGCAAGGAATACGCAGTATTTT | CASSQLGQGARNTQYF
TRBJ2-2 | TRBV30 | once | NA | TGTGCCACCCGGAAACAGCTGGCCACCGGGGAGCTGTTTTTT | CATRKQLATGELFF
TRBJ1-2 | TRBV5-1 | NA | NA | TGCGCCAGCAGCTTGAGAGAGGGTCGAGGCTATGGCTACACCTTC | CASSLREGRGYGYTF
TRBJ1-5 | TRBV28 | NA | TRBD1 | TGTGCCAGCAGACCAGGGGGAGTAGGCAATCAGCCCCAGCATTTT | CASRPGGVGNQPQHF
TRBJ2-5 | TRBV4-1 | NA | NA | TGCGCCAGCAGCCAAGGACTGGTCGGAGAGACCCAGTACTTC | CASSQGLVGETQYF
TRBJ2-2 | TRBV2 | NA | TRBD1 | TGTGCCAGCAGTGTTTCAGGGGGCCCTAACACCGGGGAGCTGTTTTTT | CASSVSGGPNTGELFF
TRBJ1-4 | TRBV9 | NA | TRBD1 | TGTGCCAGCAGCCCCCAGGGGGCGACCGGAGAAAAACTGTTTTTT | CASSPQGATGEKLFF
TRBJ2-2 | TRBV4-1 | NA | TRBD1 | TGCGCCAGCAGGCGCCCGGGACAGGGGGCCAACACCGGGGAGCTGTTTTTT | CASRRPGQGANTGELFF
TRBJ1-6 | TRBV7-2 | NA | NA | TGTGCCAGCAGATTAAAAGGACAGATAAAGTACTCCTATAATTCACCCCTCCACTTT | CASRLKGQIKYSYNSPLHF
TRBJ1-1 | TRBV18 | NA | NA | TGTGCCAGCTCACCCTACCGGACAGAGCTGAACACTGAAGCTTTCTTT | CASSPYRTELNTEAFF
TRBJ2-7 | TRBV29-1 | NA | TRBD2 | TGCAGCGTGTGGGTCGGGACTAGCTCCTACGAGCAGTACTTC | CSVWVGTSSYEQYF
TRBJ2-7 | TRBV5-4 | NA | TRBD1 | TGTGCCAGCAGCCCGGGACAGACTGCCTACGAGCAGTACTTC | CASSPGQTAYEQYF
TRBJ2-7 | TRBV6-1 | NA | TRBD2 | TGTGCCAGCAGTGATTGGGGACTAGCGGTCCCCTACGAGCAGTACTTC | CASSDWGLAVPYEQYF
TRBJ1-2 | TRBV11-2 | NA | NA | TGTGCCAGCAGCTCCGCCCGGGGAGCGACTCGACTGGGTCATGGCTACACCTTC | CASSSARGATRLGHGYTF
TRBJ1-2 | TRBV6-5 | NA | NA | TGTGCCAGCCAGAAGGGGCAAGCTTATGGCTACACCTTC | CASQKGQAYGYTF
TRBJ2-2 | TRBV5-1 | NA | NA | TGCGCCAGCAGCTTCAGGGTGTTATACACCGGGGAGCTGTTTTTT | CASSFRVLYTGELFF